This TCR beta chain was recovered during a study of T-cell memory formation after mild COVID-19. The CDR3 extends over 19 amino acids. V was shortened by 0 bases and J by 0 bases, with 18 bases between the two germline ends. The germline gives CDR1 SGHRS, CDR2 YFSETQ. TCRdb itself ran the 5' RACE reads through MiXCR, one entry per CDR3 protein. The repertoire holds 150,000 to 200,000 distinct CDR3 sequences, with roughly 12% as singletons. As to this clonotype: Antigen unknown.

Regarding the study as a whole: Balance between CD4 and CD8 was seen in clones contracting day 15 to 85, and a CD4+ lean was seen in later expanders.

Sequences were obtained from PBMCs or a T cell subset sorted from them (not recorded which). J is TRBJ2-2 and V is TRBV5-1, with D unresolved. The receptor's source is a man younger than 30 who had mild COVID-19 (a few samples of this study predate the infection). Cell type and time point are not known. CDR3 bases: TGCGCCAGCAGCTTGGCCGCTAGGGTAACCATCGCGAACACCGGGGAGCTGTTTTTT. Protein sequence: CASSLAARVTIANTGELFF.